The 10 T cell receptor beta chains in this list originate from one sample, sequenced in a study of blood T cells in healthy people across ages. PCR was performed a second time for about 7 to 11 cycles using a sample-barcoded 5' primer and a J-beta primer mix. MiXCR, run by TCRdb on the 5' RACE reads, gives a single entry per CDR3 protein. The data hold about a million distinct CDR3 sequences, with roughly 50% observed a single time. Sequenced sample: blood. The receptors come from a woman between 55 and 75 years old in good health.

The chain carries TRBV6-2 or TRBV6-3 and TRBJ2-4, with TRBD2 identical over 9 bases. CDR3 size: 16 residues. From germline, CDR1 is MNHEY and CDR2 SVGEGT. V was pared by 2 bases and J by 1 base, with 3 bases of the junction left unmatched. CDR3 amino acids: CASSYPGTSAKNIQYF. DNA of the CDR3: TGTGCCAGCAGTTACCCCGGGACTAGCGCCAAAAACATTCAGTACTTC.

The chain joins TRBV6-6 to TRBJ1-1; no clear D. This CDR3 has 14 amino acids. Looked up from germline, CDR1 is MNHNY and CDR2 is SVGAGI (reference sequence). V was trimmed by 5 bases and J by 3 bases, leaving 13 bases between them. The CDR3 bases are TGTGCCAGCAGTAGTCGGACCGGGGACACTGAAGCTTTCTTT. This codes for CASSSRTGDTEAFF.

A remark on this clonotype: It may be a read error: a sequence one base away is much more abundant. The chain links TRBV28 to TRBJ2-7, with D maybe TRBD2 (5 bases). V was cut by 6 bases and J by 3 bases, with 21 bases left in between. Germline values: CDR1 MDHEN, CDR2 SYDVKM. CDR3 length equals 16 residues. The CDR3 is CASRVGSGSRRYEQYF. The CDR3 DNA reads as TGTGCCAGCAGAGTGGGGTCGGGGTCTAGGCGCTACGAGCAGTACTTC.

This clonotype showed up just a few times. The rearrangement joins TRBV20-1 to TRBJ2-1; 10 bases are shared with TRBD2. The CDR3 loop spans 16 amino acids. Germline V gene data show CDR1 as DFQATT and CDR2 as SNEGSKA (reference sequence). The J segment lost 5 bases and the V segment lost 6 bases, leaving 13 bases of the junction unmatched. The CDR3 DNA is TGCAGTGCGAACTCATTCAGCGGGAGGGCCGACAATGAGCAGTTCTTC. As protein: CSANSFSGRADNEQFF.

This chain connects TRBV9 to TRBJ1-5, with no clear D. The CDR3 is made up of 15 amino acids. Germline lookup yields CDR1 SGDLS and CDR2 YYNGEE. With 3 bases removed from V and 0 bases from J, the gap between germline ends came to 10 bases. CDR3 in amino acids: CASSAGILSNQPQHF. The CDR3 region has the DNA TGTGCCAGCAGCGCAGGAATACTTAGCAATCAGCCCCAGCATTTT.

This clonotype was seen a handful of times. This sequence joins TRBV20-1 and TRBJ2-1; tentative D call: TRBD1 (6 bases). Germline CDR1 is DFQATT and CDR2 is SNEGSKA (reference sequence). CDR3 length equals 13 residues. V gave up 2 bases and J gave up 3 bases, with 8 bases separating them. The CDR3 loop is CSARRGNYNEQFF. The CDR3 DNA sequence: TGCAGTGCTAGAAGGGGGAACTACAATGAGCAGTTCTTC.

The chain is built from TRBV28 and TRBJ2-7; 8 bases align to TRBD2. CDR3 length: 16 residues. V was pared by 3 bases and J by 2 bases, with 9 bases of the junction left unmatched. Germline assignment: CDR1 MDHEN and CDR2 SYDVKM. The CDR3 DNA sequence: TGTGCCAGCAGTTTTCCCCCTCGAGCGGGAGCCTACGAGCAGTACTTC. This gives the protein CASSFPPRAGAYEQYF.

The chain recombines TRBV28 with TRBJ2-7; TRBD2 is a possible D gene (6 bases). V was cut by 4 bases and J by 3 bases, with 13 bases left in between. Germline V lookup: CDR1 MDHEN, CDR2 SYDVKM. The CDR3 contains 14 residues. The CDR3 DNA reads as TGTGCCAGCAGTTCCCCAGGGAGGAACTACGAGCAGTACTTC. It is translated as CASSSPGRNYEQYF.

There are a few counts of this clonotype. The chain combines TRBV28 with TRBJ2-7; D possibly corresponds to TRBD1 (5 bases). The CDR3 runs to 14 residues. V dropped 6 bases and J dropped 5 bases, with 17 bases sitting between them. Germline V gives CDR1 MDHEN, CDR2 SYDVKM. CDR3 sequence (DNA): TGTGCCAGCAGGCAGGGTCTTATGGACCACGAGCAGTACTTC. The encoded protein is CASRQGLMDHEQYF.

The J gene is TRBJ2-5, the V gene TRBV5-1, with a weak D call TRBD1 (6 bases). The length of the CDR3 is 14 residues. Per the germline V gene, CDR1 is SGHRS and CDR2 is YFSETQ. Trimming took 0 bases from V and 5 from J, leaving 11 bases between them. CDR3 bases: TGCGCCAGCAGCTTGGCACACAGGGAGGAGACCCAGTACTTC. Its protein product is CASSLAHREETQYF.